Detailed here is one T cell receptor beta chain. What antigen it recognizes has not been identified. No much larger clone exists at a distance of one base, and base qualities are not known. V is trimmed back by 5 bases and J by 6 bases, and the junction contains 8 bases that no gene match accounts for. Reading the germline V gene gives CDR1 SGHTA and CDR2 FQGNSA. Including the terminal cysteine and phenylalanine, the CDR3 comprises 15 residues. Just the 45-base CDR3 DNA is kept, in frame starting at base 1. The data were obtained in a study of cytomegalovirus exposure and HLA in healthy donors (dated by TCRdb to 2016 to 2017). At the level of the whole study: According to an earlier analysis of a few hundred of the donors, 200 million or so T cells yielded roughly 110 million unique TCR beta sequences and about 300 Gb of sequence data. High-throughput TCR immunosequencing, statistical association of individual TCRs with disease status, and machine learning were combined to predict cytomegalovirus infection status. Genome-wide SNP genotypes for about 55% of the roughly 670 donors were used in a later genetic analysis, which treated that subset as a discovery cohort. Donor age, sex, ethnicity and CMV serostatus were collected together with the repertoire data. Several DR-DQ haplotypes were treated as single units for association and clustering because of strong linkage in the cohort. An early release that covered some 630 HLA-typed donors contained 300 to 350 gigabases of sequencing data and some 87 million unique TCR sequences. All discovery cohort repertoires had been generated using a single sequencing platform. The genetic ancestry cluster associated with self-reported Caucasian donors included 81% of the approximately 400 genotyped donors. On average, about 200,000 unique TCR beta nucleotide sequences were sequenced per donor among 300 to 500 genotyped donors of the cohort, with 15% to 20% of those sequences being non-productive. The study profiled the T cell repertoires of under 700 subjects by immunosequencing and related them to cytomegalovirus serostatus. In a later analysis, previously published TCR beta repertoires from 500 to 750 donors were re-analyzed and high-resolution HLA genotyping was added so that TCR occurrence patterns could be studied. The study aimed to test whether cataloging public T cell receptors could reveal signatures of past pathogen exposure. An earlier analysis of some 600 of the donors applied high-throughput TCR beta sequencing to assess whether each TCR beta V gene segment acted as functional or pseudogenic. In the later analysis, no new phenotypic data were used to find candidate immune exposures; instead, reliance was placed on TCR beta sequences and their occurrence across donors. Along with the approximately 620-subject first cohort, a separate validation cohort of over a hundred different subjects was used. Class I and class II HLA loci were covered by the typing at four-digit resolution. The number of typed donors differed by locus: about 620-640 for A, B, C, DRB1 and DQB1; some 500 for DQA1; fewer than 610 for DPA1; and about 470 for DPB1.

Here is what the overall study found, with its caveats: Over 15 rarely observed V segments, including chromosome 9 orphons, were excluded from the earlier analysis of a few hundred of the donors because counts were too low. Compared with equally common non-associated chains, HLA-associated TCR beta chains in a later analysis were more clonally expanded and had lower generation probabilities. HLA typing was unavailable for some donors at each locus, so association tests used only the typed subset. The authors suggested that the approach could potentially be generalized to other disease states and immunological phenotypes. Some IMGT-functional V segments, including TRBV6-2 and TRBV6-3, could not be distinguished by the 87-base-pair reads and were therefore excluded. Strong co-occurrence of HLA alleles, especially DR and DQ, made assigning TCR associations to individual alleles difficult. In a later analysis, the rate of TCR association differed among HLA loci, with DRB1 alleles having the most associated TCRs and HLA-C alleles having the fewest. A further reported finding was that TCR beta sequences accurately predicted the HLA-A and HLA-B alleles for most subjects in the first cohort. The classifier was reported to diagnose cytomegalovirus status with high specificity and sensitivity in both the original and validation cohorts. Broadly in line with IMGT annotations, most TCR beta V segments showed up in productive rearrangements about 87% or about 30% of the time in an earlier analysis of around 600 of the donors. The study listed over 150 TCR beta chains as associated with cytomegalovirus. In vitro tests confirmed that three of the cytomegalovirus-associated TCR beta chains recognize cytomegalovirus antigens. A cluster of highly shared sequence variants was judged likely to represent a technical artifact of the sequencing pipeline. In this cohort, only TCR beta chains were sequenced, and detectable features were limited by the absence of alpha or paired-chain data. The only immune exposure information available for the cohort was CMV serostatus. In a later analysis, most CMV-associated TCR beta chains were found to appear HLA-restricted, with HLA associations seemingly driven largely by CMV exposure. According to a later genetic analysis, donors in an Asian-associated ancestry cluster had fewer N-insertions in productive TCRs than the approximately 650-donor mean. The presence/absence analyses assumed that sequencing depth was roughly uniform across donors, and that assumption may not be true. Across donors, most TCR sequences were observed very rarely, whereas some public TCRs were present in many individuals. In a later analysis, some 18,000 TCR beta sequences were associated with specific HLA alleles at a false discovery rate of 0.05. A later genetic analysis associated a missense DCLRE1C variant with V-gene and J-gene trimming of TCR beta chains, and an independent cohort replicated the association. A later analysis reported that several top co-occurrence clusters appeared linked to parvovirus B19, influenza, CMV and Epstein-Barr virus. Linkage disequilibrium might explain the correlated functional status among segregating V segments, but an unknown experimental factor could not be ruled out.

The cohort comprised 550 to 700 healthy bone marrow donors. All cohort members were sampled while nominally healthy, although unrecorded immune exposures were likely present. The donor tested CMV seronegative, placing the donor among the roughly 350 seronegative members of the cohort. Every donor gave a peripheral blood sample, and the peripheral blood mononuclear cells from that sample were used for TCR beta sequencing. The Qiagen DNeasy Blood Extraction Kit was used to extract genomic DNA from the blood cell samples. To prepare the library, the immunoSEQ multiplex PCR assay was applied. The multiplex PCR relied on a mix of 60 forward primers for TCR Vbeta segments and 13 reverse primers for TCR Jbeta segments. The CDR3 region of rearranged TCR beta genes was amplified from genomic DNA with a multiplex PCR assay. The amplified TCR beta libraries were sequenced on the Illumina HiSeq System as 87-base-pair reads. For the original study's pipeline: A later analysis counted approximately 76 million unique TCR beta chains across the 670 or so repertoires, and about 10 million of these chains were shared by at least two donors. To remove PCR and sequencing errors, raw reads were error-corrected and collapsed into unique sequences using a nearest-neighbor algorithm that merged closely related sequences. To assign V, D and J gene segments, CDR3 sequences were aligned to IMGT reference sequences. For a sequence to be retained, at least a six-nucleotide match to both a V gene segment and a J gene segment was required. Rearrangements were classified as productive when the CDR3 lacked stop codons and remained in frame with V and J, and all other rearrangements were classified as non-productive. Following IMGT convention, CDR3 was defined as the stretch from the second conserved V-encoded cysteine up to the conserved J-encoded phenylalanine. In an earlier analysis of more than 550 of the donors, sequences lacking an unambiguous match to a single V gene segment were excluded. An earlier analysis of 450 to 650 of the donors called V segments functional above 56.7% productive rearrangements and segregating when the between-donor standard deviation exceeded 5%. A statistical classification framework was built for diagnosing cytomegalovirus status from the catalog of TCR beta chain sequences. V and J gene assignment, in a later analysis, came from comparing TCR nucleotide sequences with IMGT/GENE-DB human TR gene sequences. The TCRdist pipeline was used in a later analysis to assign CDR3 sequences and most-parsimonious VDJ recombination scenarios. In a later analysis, every TCR beta chain was defined by the combination of its CDR3 amino acid sequence and its V-gene family, and reads without a unique V-gene family were dropped. As a way to deal with suspected cross-contamination and a sequencing artifact, a later analysis dropped nearly 600 nucleotide sequences that were highly shared and had low generation probability. For each public chain, a later analysis derived a clonal expansion index from normalized ranks of inferred template counts within each repertoire. In a later analysis, generation probabilities were computed with a VDJ recombination model fitted to out-of-frame rearrangements, and the resulting probabilities were checked against IGoR. In a later analysis, hypergeometric tests were used to score TCR-TCR, TCR-HLA and TCR-CMV co-occurrence, with a repertoire-size bias correction applied to TCR pairs. In a later analysis, false discovery rates were estimated by permuting HLA or CMV assignments 20 times. In a later analysis, co-occurring TCRs were grouped using DBSCAN, and TCRdist sequence similarity was added for clustering within HLA-allele-positive subsets. For co-occurrence clustering, repertoires with fewer than 30,000 or more than 120,000 public chains were excluded, along with roughly 5 repertoires with anomalous nucleotide sharing. What TCRdb holds here is the immuneACCESS table cut down to in-frame rearrangements. Part of the clones is not present; checked against another copy, under half of the missing clones reflect an unresolved V gene, and the others are unexplained. V, J and clone size were drawn from that table, and D and trimming were deduced from the DNA. Present in this sample are about 67,000 clones, around 67% of which were seen just once. The ten largest clones capture around 2% of the sample.

This sequence originates from a woman aged 25 to 39 in good health and CMV-seronegative. The chain uses TRBV7-2 and TRBJ2-1, and 9 bases in between align with TRBD1. Input material: PBMCs. DNA sequence: TGTGCCAGCAGCAACCGGGACAGGGTAGTCAATGAGCAGTTCTTC. Protein translation: CASSNRDRVVNEQFF.